This T cell receptor (beta chain) was identified in a study of blood T cell repertoires in COVID-19. Cohort 3 recovered donors had two negative PCRs, clearance, or symptom resolution. Generated by immunoSEQ multiplex PCR, the TCRdb table keeps only in-frame clones and is missing some. The table includes 200,000 to 250,000 clones, roughly nine tenths detected once. The CDR3 contains 15 residues. Looked up from germline, CDR1 is SGHRS and CDR2 is YFSETQ. The trim removed 5 bases at V and 8 bases at J, leaving 7 bases unmatched. The chain is built from TRBV5-1 and TRBJ2-1; 13 positions match TRBD2. The sample consisted of PBMCs or T cells enriched from blood (not recorded which). The sequence derives from a woman aged 30 to 39 who had recovered from COVID-19. CDR3 in DNA: TGCGCCAGCAGGGGGACTAGCGGGGTTTTCGATGAGCAGTTCTTC. This translates into CASRGTSGVFDEQFF.